This T cell receptor (beta chain) was obtained from a study of early T cells in non-severe SARS-CoV-2 infection. Looking at the study overall: Sequencing input comprised bulk RNA from unsorted whole blood; chain pairing was not available. Study-wide findings and caveats: Anti-spike CD8 responses were favored by VDJdb matching, which missed private and CD4 specificities.

This clonotype was detected ten times or more. Its antigen is not identified. In germline, CDR1 is SQVTM, CDR2 ANQGSEA. This CDR3 contains 13 residues. V lost 6 bases and J lost 5; bases outside the gene matches: 5. Researchers attached unique molecular identifiers to individual cDNA molecules. TCRdb reprocessed the 5' RACE reads with MiXCR, giving one entry per CDR3 protein. The repertoire includes some 87,000 distinct CDR3 sequences, 9.5% to 13% of them detected once, and approximately 2.4% sits in the top ten. This receptor was identified in an adult who was a healthcare worker with PCR-confirmed SARS-CoV-2 infection or an uninfected control (not recorded which). This chain connects TRBV29-1 to TRBJ1-5; TRBD1 matches 9 bases. Specimen: whole blood. In DNA, the CDR3 is TGCAGCGTCAGGGACAGGGAGTATCAGCCCCAGCATTTT. The encoded protein is CSVRDREYQPQHF.